This is a list of T cell receptor beta chains from one sample in a study of T cell repertoires and Cas9 in healthy adults. Method: immunoSEQ multiplex PCR; TCRdb's copy keeps in-frame clones and lacks some. The table records some 20,000 clones, 91% of them present only once. Sequenced input: CD4+ effector T cells (CD127+, CD25-, CD137-, CD154-) from PBMCs; culture status not recorded. These receptors all stem from a human donor in good health. Each CDR3 is given with its conserved first and last residue. D genes are given only for firm matches. Size is stated for part of the rows, as once, few or many counts, or as a class when the clone is expanded.

CDR3aa: CASSSTGQSNTGELFF
CDR3nt: TGTGCCAGCAGCTCGACGGGACAGTCGAACACCGGGGAGCTGTTTTTT
d_gene: TRBD1
j_gene: TRBJ2-2
abundance: .
v_gene: TRBV5-8

CDR3aa: CASSSSDRGDTQYF
CDR3nt: TGTGCCAGCAGTAGCTCCGACAGGGGAGATACGCAGTATTTT
d_gene: TRBD1
j_gene: TRBJ2-3
abundance: .
v_gene: TRBV2

CDR3aa: CACSQSAAGAIFEKLFF
CDR3nt: TGCGCCTGCAGTCAATCGGCCGCGGGGGCTATTTTTGAAAAACTGTTTTTT
d_gene: .
j_gene: TRBJ1-4
abundance: .
v_gene: TRBV23-1

CDR3aa: CASSSTSGGRTDTQYF
CDR3nt: TGTGCCAGCTCATCTACCTCTGGGGGGCGCACAGATACGCAGTATTTT
d_gene: .
j_gene: TRBJ2-3
abundance: .
v_gene: TRBV18

CDR3aa: CASSHPGNTEAFF
CDR3nt: TGTGCCAGCAGTCATCCCGGGAACACTGAAGCTTTCTTT
d_gene: .
j_gene: TRBJ1-1
abundance: .
v_gene: TRBV5-4

CDR3aa: CASSLKGEQFF
CDR3nt: TGTGCCAGCAGCTTAAAGGGTGAGCAGTTCTTC
d_gene: .
j_gene: TRBJ2-1
abundance: once
v_gene: TRBV5-6

CDR3aa: CASSSTSHLEAFF
CDR3nt: TGTGCCAGCAGTTCAACGTCTCACCTTGAAGCTTTCTTT
d_gene: .
j_gene: TRBJ1-1
abundance: .
v_gene: TRBV28

CDR3aa: CASSLSRGSGGSYEQYF
CDR3nt: TGTGCCAGCAGTTTATCCCGGGGTAGCGGGGGGTCCTACGAGCAGTACTTC
d_gene: TRBD2
j_gene: TRBJ2-7
abundance: .
v_gene: TRBV28

CDR3aa: CASSLDTRNYGYTF
CDR3nt: TGTGCCAGCAGTTTGGACACACGAAACTATGGCTACACCTTC
d_gene: .
j_gene: TRBJ1-2
abundance: once
v_gene: TRBV7-8

CDR3aa: CASSRGTSGAQETQYF
CDR3nt: TGCGCCAGCAGCCGCGGGACTAGCGGGGCCCAAGAGACCCAGTACTTC
d_gene: TRBD2
j_gene: TRBJ2-5
abundance: .
v_gene: TRBV5-1

CDR3aa: CASSPPERVYGYTF
CDR3nt: TGTGCCAGCTCACCACCGGAGCGAGTCTATGGCTACACCTTC
d_gene: .
j_gene: TRBJ1-2
abundance: .
v_gene: TRBV18

CDR3aa: CASGTGQENSPLHF
CDR3nt: TGCGCCAGCGGAACCGGACAGGAAAATTCACCCCTCCACTTT
d_gene: TRBD1
j_gene: TRBJ1-6
abundance: .
v_gene: TRBV5-1

CDR3aa: CASSLGTGVNQPQHF
CDR3nt: TGTGCCAGCAGTCTCGGGACAGGGGTCAATCAGCCCCAGCATTTT
d_gene: TRBD1
j_gene: TRBJ1-5
abundance: .
v_gene: TRBV28

CDR3aa: CASSSQDRIYSNQPQHF
CDR3nt: TGTGCCAGCAGTTCCCAGGACAGGATTTATAGCAATCAGCCCCAGCATTTT
d_gene: TRBD1
j_gene: TRBJ1-5
abundance: .
v_gene: TRBV28

CDR3aa: CASSWTGLEKAFF
CDR3nt: TGTGCCAGCAGCTGGACAGGCCTCGAGAAAGCTTTCTTT
d_gene: TRBD1
j_gene: TRBJ1-1
abundance: .
v_gene: TRBV11-2

CDR3aa: CASSMRNSGNTIYF
CDR3nt: TGTGCCAGTAGTATGAGGAACTCTGGAAACACCATATATTTT
d_gene: .
j_gene: TRBJ1-3
abundance: .
v_gene: TRBV19

CDR3aa: CASSLIAGGLGTGELFF
CDR3nt: TGCGCCAGCAGCCTCATAGCGGGAGGGCTCGGAACCGGGGAGCTGTTTTTT
d_gene: TRBD2
j_gene: TRBJ2-2
abundance: .
v_gene: TRBV5-1

CDR3aa: CASSETRTYGYTF
CDR3nt: TGTGCCAGCAGTGAAACCCGTACGTATGGCTACACCTTC
d_gene: .
j_gene: TRBJ1-2
abundance: .
v_gene: TRBV2

CDR3aa: CASSWGQSQETQYF
CDR3nt: TGTGCCAGCAGCTGGGGACAGTCCCAAGAGACCCAGTACTTC
d_gene: TRBD1
j_gene: TRBJ2-5
abundance: .
v_gene: TRBV7-2

CDR3aa: CASSGLAGGYEQYF
CDR3nt: TGTGCCAGCAGTGGACTAGCGGGGGGATACGAGCAGTACTTC
d_gene: TRBD2
j_gene: TRBJ2-7
abundance: .
v_gene: TRBV28

CDR3aa: CASSEYSWAEEFGTEAFF
CDR3nt: TGTGCCAGCAGTGAATATAGTTGGGCCGAGGAATTCGGCACTGAAGCTTTCTTT
d_gene: .
j_gene: TRBJ1-1
abundance: .
v_gene: TRBV6-1

CDR3aa: CASSIGGGHGYTF
CDR3nt: TGTGCCAGTAGTATCGGAGGGGGCCATGGCTACACCTTC
d_gene: TRBD1
j_gene: TRBJ1-2
abundance: .
v_gene: TRBV19

CDR3aa: CASSLDQRETQYF
CDR3nt: TGTGCCAGCAGCTTGGACCAGCGGGAGACCCAGTACTTC
d_gene: .
j_gene: TRBJ2-5
abundance: .
v_gene: TRBV7-9

CDR3aa: CASSSQGAGGNTIYF
CDR3nt: TGTGCCAGCAGCTCACAGGGGGCCGGGGGAAACACCATATATTTT
d_gene: TRBD1
j_gene: TRBJ1-3
abundance: .
v_gene: TRBV7-8

CDR3aa: CSAQRGETQYF
CDR3nt: TGCAGTGCTCAGAGGGGTGAGACCCAGTACTTC
d_gene: .
j_gene: TRBJ2-5
abundance: .
v_gene: TRBV20-1

CDR3aa: CASRGQNTGELFF
CDR3nt: TGTGCCAGCCGGGGACAAAACACCGGGGAGCTGTTTTTT
d_gene: .
j_gene: TRBJ2-2
abundance: .
v_gene: TRBV18

CDR3aa: CASFDRKASYEQYF
CDR3nt: TGTGCCAGCTTCGACAGAAAAGCCTCCTACGAGCAGTACTTC
d_gene: .
j_gene: TRBJ2-7
abundance: .
v_gene: TRBV6-5

CDR3aa: CATSPQGPATDTQYF
CDR3nt: TGTGCCACCAGCCCGCAGGGGCCTGCCACAGATACGCAGTATTTT
d_gene: .
j_gene: TRBJ2-3
abundance: .
v_gene: TRBV5-6

CDR3aa: CASRPGQRDEQYF
CDR3nt: TGTGCCAGCAGGCCGGGACAGCGGGACGAGCAGTACTTC
d_gene: .
j_gene: TRBJ2-7
abundance: .
v_gene: TRBV6-6

CDR3aa: CASSRLIGTVNTGELFF
CDR3nt: TGTGCCAGCAGCCGATTGATCGGGACGGTGAACACCGGGGAGCTGTTTTTT
d_gene: .
j_gene: TRBJ2-2
abundance: .
v_gene: TRBV7-9

CDR3aa: CASSYPSGTGNNEQFF
CDR3nt: TGTGCCAGCAGTTACCCCTCCGGGACAGGGAACAATGAGCAGTTCTTC
d_gene: TRBD1
j_gene: TRBJ2-1
abundance: .
v_gene: TRBV28

CDR3aa: CASSQGQATDTQYF
CDR3nt: TGTGCCAGTAGCCAGGGACAGGCCACAGATACGCAGTATTTT
d_gene: TRBD1
j_gene: TRBJ2-3
abundance: few
v_gene: TRBV19

CDR3aa: CAWSARSGPANQPQHF
CDR3nt: TGTGCCTGGAGTGCCCGGTCGGGGCCGGCAAATCAGCCCCAGCATTTT
d_gene: .
j_gene: TRBJ1-5
abundance: .
v_gene: TRBV30

CDR3aa: CASTDRDYTEAFF
CDR3nt: TGTGCCAGCACCGACAGGGATTACACTGAAGCTTTCTTT
d_gene: TRBD1
j_gene: TRBJ1-1
abundance: .
v_gene: TRBV27

CDR3aa: CASSLGGQLGLEQFF
CDR3nt: TGTGCCAGCAGCTTAGGGGGACAGCTAGGGCTGGAGCAGTTCTTC
d_gene: TRBD1
j_gene: TRBJ2-1
abundance: few
v_gene: TRBV7-9

CDR3aa: CASIFDRGLSYEQYF
CDR3nt: TGTGCCAGCATATTTGACAGGGGCCTCTCCTACGAGCAGTACTTC
d_gene: TRBD1
j_gene: TRBJ2-7
abundance: .
v_gene: TRBV6-1

CDR3aa: CASSPTGSGGYTF
CDR3nt: TGTGCCAGCAGTCCGACAGGGTCGGGAGGCTACACCTTC
d_gene: TRBD1
j_gene: TRBJ1-2
abundance: .
v_gene: TRBV2

CDR3aa: CASSLRASRTEHYEQYF
CDR3nt: TGTGCCAGTAGTCTCCGAGCCTCCCGGACAGAACATTACGAGCAGTACTTC
d_gene: .
j_gene: TRBJ2-7
abundance: .
v_gene: TRBV19

CDR3aa: CASSESSRGSYNEQFF
CDR3nt: TGCGCCAGCAGTGAGTCAAGCAGGGGCTCCTACAATGAGCAGTTCTTC
d_gene: .
j_gene: TRBJ2-1
abundance: .
v_gene: TRBV10-1

CDR3aa: CASSPAAGVGDYEQYF
CDR3nt: TGCGCCAGCAGCCCCGCCGCCGGCGTCGGGGACTACGAGCAGTACTTC
d_gene: .
j_gene: TRBJ2-7
abundance: .
v_gene: TRBV4-1

CDR3aa: CASRPSGTAKLEGNSPLHF
CDR3nt: TGCGCCAGCAGGCCATCCGGGACAGCCAAACTTGAGGGGAATTCACCCCTCCACTTT
d_gene: TRBD1
j_gene: TRBJ1-6
abundance: .
v_gene: TRBV5-1

CDR3aa: CASRVEAGGYNEQFF
CDR3nt: TGTGCCAGCAGAGTGGAGGCAGGGGGCTACAATGAGCAGTTCTTC
d_gene: TRBD1
j_gene: TRBJ2-1
abundance: .
v_gene: TRBV7-9

CDR3aa: CSVEGTGSSGYTF
CDR3nt: TGCAGCGTTGAGGGCACAGGGAGCAGCGGCTACACCTTC
d_gene: .
j_gene: TRBJ1-2
abundance: .
v_gene: TRBV29-1